Following are 11 T cell receptor beta chains from one sample sequenced in a study of T-cell memory formation after mild COVID-19. TCRdb called the 5' RACE reads again in MiXCR, with one record for every CDR3 protein. Among just under 550,000 distinct CDR3 sequences listed, roughly 22% were seen once. What was sequenced was PBMCs or a T cell subset sorted from them (not recorded which). The origin of the receptors is an adult woman who had mild COVID-19 (a few samples of this study predate the infection). Cell type and time point are not known.

The chain recombines TRBV27 with TRBJ2-6, with a weak D call TRBD1 (6 bases). Germline-derived CDR1 and CDR2 are MNHEY and SMNVEV (reference sequence). V lost 5 bases and J lost 1, with 18 bases in between. This CDR3 has 18 residues. In DNA form, the CDR3 reads TGTGCCAGCAGTCGGCCGGACAGTCTCCCTTCTGGGGCCAACGTCCTGACTTTC. It yields the protein CASSRPDSLPSGANVLTF. The full variable domain, completed using reference TRBV27 and TRBJ2-6, is EAQVTQNPRYLITVTGKKLTVTCSQNMNHEYMSWYRQDPGLGLRQIYYSMNVEVTDKGDVPEGYKVSRKEKRNFPLILESPSPNQTSLYFCASSRPDSLPSGANVLTFGAGSRLTVL.

There are a few counts of this clonotype. The chain is built from TRBV6-5 and TRBJ2-7; 8 bases map to TRBD1. J gave up 5 bases and V 2 bases, and 8 bases lay outside the gene matches. The length of the CDR3 is 15 residues. CDR1 is MNHEY and CDR2 is SVGAGI in the germline V gene. The CDR3 region is CASSYLMTGEDEQYF. The CDR3 coding sequence is TGTGCCAGCAGTTACCTAATGACAGGGGAGGACGAGCAGTACTTC.

This clonotype was detected ten times or more. The chain couples TRBV19 to TRBJ2-1; tentative D call: TRBD1 (6 bases). This CDR3 region has 15 residues. V lost 3 bases, J lost 4 bases, and 13 bases lay in between. Germline-derived CDR1 and CDR2 are LNHDA and SQIVND (reference sequence). The CDR3 loop is CASSISTGSYNEQFF. The CDR3 bases are TGTGCCAGTAGTATTTCAACAGGGAGTTACAATGAGCAGTTCTTC.

This chain connects TRBV18 to TRBJ2-1; 8 bases line up with TRBD2. Germline V gene data show CDR1 as KGHSH and CDR2 as LQKENI. J lost 5 bases, V lost 2 bases, and 5 bases had no gene match. The CDR3 is 15 residues long. CDR3 sequence reads: CASSPLREAHNEQFF. The CDR3 bases are TGTGCCAGCTCACCATTGCGGGAGGCCCACAATGAGCAGTTCTTC.

This clonotype showed up just a few times. This chain links TRBV6-2 or TRBV6-3 with TRBJ2-3; D is unclear. The V gene's germline CDR1 is MNHEY and CDR2 SVGEGT. Trimming shortened V by 6 bases and J by 3 bases, and 16 bases separated the two germline ends. This CDR3 has 15 residues. The CDR3 DNA reads TGTGCCAGCAGAAACTCGTTGGGCCGGACAGATACGCAGTATTTT. Protein sequence: CASRNSLGRTDTQYF.

This clonotype is a singleton in its sample. This chain joins TRBV6-1 and TRBJ2-6; 9 nucleotides line up with TRBD1. The length of the CDR3 is 17 residues. CDR1 is MNHNS, CDR2 SASEGT, per germline. J lost 2 bases, V lost 6 bases, and 8 bases had no gene match. The CDR3 spells CASRGGQGIAGANVLTF. The DNA of the CDR3 is TGTGCCAGCAGGGGGGGACAGGGCATTGCTGGGGCCAACGTCCTGACTTTC.

This clonotype was picked up a small number of times. CDR3 nucleotide sequence: TGCAGTGCTAGTAACCCCGCTATCTCGAACACCGGGGAGCTGTTTTTT. Its protein product is CSASNPAISNTGELFF. The chain is built from TRBV20-1 and TRBJ2-2; D is unclear. Per germline, CDR1 DFQATT and CDR2 SNEGSKA (reference sequence). The CDR3 extends over 16 amino acids. V lost 3 bases, J lost 0 bases, and 14 bases lay in between.

This clonotype was detected a few times. The V gene is TRBV2, the J gene TRBJ2-7; the D gene could be TRBD1 or TRBD2 (5 bases each). Germline CDR1 SNHLY, CDR2 FYNNEI. Deletions cut 7 bases from V and 4 bases from J, with 17 bases between. The CDR3 sequence is 14 residues long. CDR3 protein: CASIYRGQGYEQYF. CDR3 sequence (DNA): TGTGCCAGCATATACCGGGGCCAGGGTTACGAGCAGTACTTC.

This clonotype turned up a few times. The chain has TRBV2 and TRBJ1-1, with no clear D. Trimming left V 5 bases short and J 6 bases short, with 7 bases between. The CDR3 length is 11 residues. CDR1 is SNHLY and CDR2 is FYNNEI in the germline V gene. The DNA for the CDR3 is TGTGCCAGCAGTATGGGTGCTGAAGCTTTCTTT. It codes for CASSMGAEAFF.

The chain carries TRBV7-9 and TRBJ2-7; 8 bases fit TRBD2. CDR1 is SEHNR, CDR2 FQNEAQ, per germline (reference sequence). V lost 1 base, J lost 7 bases, and 6 bases stayed unmatched. The CDR3 has 14 amino acids. The CDR3 DNA sequence: TGTGCCAGCAGCTTAGTCGGGAGGGATAGGGAGCAGTACTTC. Translation gives CASSLVGRDREQYF.

This chain uses TRBV2 with TRBJ2-3; 11 bases agree with TRBD2. After removal of 3 bases from V and 4 bases from J, the junction contained 3 bases not matched to a gene. This CDR3 region has 15 residues. The germline CDR1 and CDR2 sequences are SNHLY and FYNNEI. The CDR3 sequence is CASSDTSGSSDTQYF. In DNA form, the CDR3 reads TGTGCCAGCAGTGATACTAGCGGGAGTTCAGATACGCAGTATTTT.